The clone carrying this T cell receptor (beta chain) was counted only a few times. Antigen unknown. The sample is drawn from a study of shared clonotypes between healthy human individuals. Study outcomes and limitations: Donors were few, which limited the genetic and exposure-history diversity represented.

Per the original methods: ImmunoSEQ output held junction-only sequences without quality scores, so filtering differed. Some clones are missing from TCRdb's copy, which holds only in-frame ones; the method was immunoSEQ multiplex PCR. That table supplies the V and J calls and clone size; D and trimming were determined from the DNA. The sample has about 490,000 clones, almost 80% seen once. Germline-derived CDR1 and CDR2 are SQVTM and ANQGSEA. This CDR3 is 11 amino acids long. Trimming pared 4 bases from V and 4 bases from J, leaving 5 bases between. Healthy and HIV-negative, the adult donors had no recent acute infections or vaccinations. Donors comprised only Caucasian adults living in Nashville, Tennessee.

J is TRBJ2-1 and V is TRBV29-1; D tentatively reads TRBD1 or TRBD2 (5 bases each). The receptor comes from a woman in her thirties or forties in good health. Some clones in this sample may be carry-over from other donors' samples. Input material: PBMCs. The CDR3 spells CSVGGYNEQFF. The CDR3 nucleotides are TGCAGCGTTGGGGGGTACAATGAGCAGTTCTTC.